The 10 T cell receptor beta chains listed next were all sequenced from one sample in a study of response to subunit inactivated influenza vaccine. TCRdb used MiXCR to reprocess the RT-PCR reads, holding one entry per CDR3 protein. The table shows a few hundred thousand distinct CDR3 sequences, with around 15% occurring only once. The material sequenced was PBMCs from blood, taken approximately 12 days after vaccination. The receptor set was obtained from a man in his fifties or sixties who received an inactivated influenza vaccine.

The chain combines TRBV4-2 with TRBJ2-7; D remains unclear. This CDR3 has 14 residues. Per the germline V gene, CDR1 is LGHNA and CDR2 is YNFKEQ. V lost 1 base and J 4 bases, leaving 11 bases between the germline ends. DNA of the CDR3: TGTGCCAGCAGCCAAGTTTACAGAGAGTACGAGCAGTACTTC. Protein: CASSQVYREYEQYF.

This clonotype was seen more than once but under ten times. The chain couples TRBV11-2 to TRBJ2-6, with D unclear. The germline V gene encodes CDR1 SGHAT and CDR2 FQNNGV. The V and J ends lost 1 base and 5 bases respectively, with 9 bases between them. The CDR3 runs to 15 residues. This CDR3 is CASSLVASRANVLTF. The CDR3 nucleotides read TGTGCCAGCAGCTTAGTGGCTAGTCGGGCCAACGTCCTGACTTTC. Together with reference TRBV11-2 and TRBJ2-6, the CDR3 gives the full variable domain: EAGVAQSPRYKIIEKRQSVAFWCNPISGHATLYWYQQILGQGPKLLIQFQNNGVVDDSQLPKDRFSAERLKGVDSTLKIQPAKLEDSAVYLCASSLVASRANVLTFGAGSRLTVL.

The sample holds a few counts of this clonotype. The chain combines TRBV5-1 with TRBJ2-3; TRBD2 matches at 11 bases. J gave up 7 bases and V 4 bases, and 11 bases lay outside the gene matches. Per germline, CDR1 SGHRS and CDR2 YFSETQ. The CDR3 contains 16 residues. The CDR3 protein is CASSTTSGVGRNTQYF. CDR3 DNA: TGCGCCAGCAGCACGACTAGCGGGGTTGGGCGGAATACGCAGTATTTT.

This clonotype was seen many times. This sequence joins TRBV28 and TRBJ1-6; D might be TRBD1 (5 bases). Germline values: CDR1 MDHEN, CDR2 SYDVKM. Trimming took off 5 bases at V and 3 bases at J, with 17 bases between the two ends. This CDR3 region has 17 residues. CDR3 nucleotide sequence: TGTGCCAGCAGTCCTATCCGCGGAGACAGCTATAATTCACCCCTCCACTTT. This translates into CASSPIRGDSYNSPLHF.

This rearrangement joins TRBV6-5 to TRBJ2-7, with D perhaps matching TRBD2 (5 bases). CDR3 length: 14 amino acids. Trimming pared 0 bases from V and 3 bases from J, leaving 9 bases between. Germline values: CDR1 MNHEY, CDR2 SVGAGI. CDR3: CASSYSGEIYEQYF. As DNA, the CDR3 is TGTGCCAGCAGTTACTCGGGAGAAATCTACGAGCAGTACTTC.

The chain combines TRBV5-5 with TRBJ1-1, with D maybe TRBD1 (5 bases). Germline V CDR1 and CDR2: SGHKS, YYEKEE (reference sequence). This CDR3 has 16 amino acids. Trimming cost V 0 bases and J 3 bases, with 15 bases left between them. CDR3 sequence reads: CASSLAPGGGDTEAFF. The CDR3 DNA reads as TGTGCCAGCAGCTTGGCCCCTGGGGGGGGAGACACTGAAGCTTTCTTT. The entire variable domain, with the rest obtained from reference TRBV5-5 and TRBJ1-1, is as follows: DAGVTQSPTHLIKTRGQQVTLRCSPISGHKSVSWYQQVLGQGPQFIFQYYEKEERGRGNFPDRFSARQFPNYSSELNVNALLLGDSALYLCASSLAPGGGDTEAFFGQGTRLTVV.

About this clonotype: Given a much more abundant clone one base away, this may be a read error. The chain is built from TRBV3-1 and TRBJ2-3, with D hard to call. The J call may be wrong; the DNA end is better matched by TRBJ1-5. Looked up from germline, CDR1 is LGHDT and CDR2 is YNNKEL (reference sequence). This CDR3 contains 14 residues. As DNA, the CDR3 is TGTGCCAGCAGCCAAGCCCTACTTGCAGATACGCAGCATTTT. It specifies CASSQALLADTQHF.

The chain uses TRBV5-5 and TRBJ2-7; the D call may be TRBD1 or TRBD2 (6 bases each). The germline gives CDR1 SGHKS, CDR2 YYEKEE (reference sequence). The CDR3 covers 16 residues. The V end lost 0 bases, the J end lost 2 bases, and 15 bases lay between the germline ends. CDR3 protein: CASSLEGWGATYEQYF. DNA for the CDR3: TGTGCCAGCAGCTTGGAGGGGTGGGGGGCCACCTACGAGCAGTACTTC.

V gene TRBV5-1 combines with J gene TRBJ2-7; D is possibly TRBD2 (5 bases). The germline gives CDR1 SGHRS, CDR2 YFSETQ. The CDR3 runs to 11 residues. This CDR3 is CIGIAGYEQYF. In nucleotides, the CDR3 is TGCATCGGGATCGCCGGCTACGAGCAGTACTTC. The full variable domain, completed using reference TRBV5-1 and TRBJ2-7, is KAGVTQTPRYLIKTRGQQVTLSCSPISGHRSVSWYQQTPGQGLQFLFEYFSETQRNKGNFPGRFSGRQFSNSRSEMNVSTLELGDSALYLCIGIAGYEQYFGPGTRLTVT.

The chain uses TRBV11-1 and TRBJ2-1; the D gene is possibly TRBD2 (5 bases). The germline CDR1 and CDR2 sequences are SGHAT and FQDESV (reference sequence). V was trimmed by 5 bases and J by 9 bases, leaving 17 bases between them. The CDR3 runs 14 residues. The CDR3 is CASSPSLPRGEQFF. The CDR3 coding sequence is TGTGCCAGCAGCCCGAGTCTCCCACGGGGTGAGCAGTTCTTC.